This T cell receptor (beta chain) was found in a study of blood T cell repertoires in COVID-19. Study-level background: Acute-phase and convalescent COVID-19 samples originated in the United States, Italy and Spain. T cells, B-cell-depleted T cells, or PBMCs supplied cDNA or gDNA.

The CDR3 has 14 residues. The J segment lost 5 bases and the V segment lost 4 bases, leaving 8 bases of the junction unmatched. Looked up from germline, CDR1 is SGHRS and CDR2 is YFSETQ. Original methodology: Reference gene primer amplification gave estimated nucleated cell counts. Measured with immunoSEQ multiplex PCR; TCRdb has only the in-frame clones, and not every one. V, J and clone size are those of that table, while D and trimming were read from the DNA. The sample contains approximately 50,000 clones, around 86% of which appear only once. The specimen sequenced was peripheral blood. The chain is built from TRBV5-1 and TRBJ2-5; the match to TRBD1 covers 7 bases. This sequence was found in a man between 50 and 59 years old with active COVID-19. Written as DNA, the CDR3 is TGCGCCAGCAGCACACAGGGGCCCCCCGAGACCCAGTACTTC. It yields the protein CASSTQGPPETQYF. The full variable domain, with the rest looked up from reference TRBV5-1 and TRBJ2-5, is KAGVTQTPRYLIKTRGQQVTLSCSPISGHRSVSWYQQTPGQGLQFLFEYFSETQRNKGNFPGRFSGRQFSNSRSEMNVSTLELGDSALYLCASSTQGPPETQYFGPGTRLLVL.